This T cell receptor beta chain was retrieved from a study of vaccination and CD4 T cells after COVID-19. Treatment of the sample: roughly ten-day PBMC culture with coronavirus spike peptide pools or control peptides (ViraFEST assay). This CDR3 comprises 14 residues. Germline assignment: CDR1 MNHNS and CDR2 SASEGT. V gave up 10 bases and J gave up 0 bases, with 13 bases separating them. Once obtained from cultured CD4+ T cells, the DNA was sequenced using the Oncomine TCR Beta short-read assay. Each CDR3 protein is one row after TCRdb ran MiXCR on the PCR reads. The sample records around 26,000 distinct CDR3 sequences, 64% being singletons. Points on this clonotype: Its antigen is unknown.

The TCR sequence derives from a human donor who had recovered from COVID-19. Sequencing was carried out using CD4+ T cells from blood, cultured in vitro. The chain combines TRBV6-1 with TRBJ1-5, with a tentative D call TRBD1 (5 bases). Here the CDR3 DNA reads TGTGCCACCGAGGGACGAAATAGCAATCAGCCCCAGCATTTT. Encoded protein: CATEGRNSNQPQHF.